This TCR beta chain was documented in a study of blood T cells in healthy people across ages. General observations from the study: Expanded clonotype shifts may have been confounded, as the donors had an unknown CMV status. Leaving the PBMCs unsorted stopped any conclusive comparison of naive versus antigen-experienced cells.

Germline loops: CDR1 DFQATT, CDR2 SNEGSKA (reference sequence). Between the trimmed V and J ends, which lost 4 bases and 1 base, there was a span of 10 bases. The CDR3 loop spans 13 amino acids. With a J-beta primer mix and a sample-barcoded 5' primer, a second PCR ran 7 to 11 cycles. TCRdb fed the 5' RACE reads into MiXCR, producing one record per CDR3 protein. Of nearly 1 million distinct CDR3 sequences detected, 45% to 60% appear once; the ten largest clones hold 20% to 25%. Per-sample yields of isolated PBMCs were at least 7 million. A note on this clonotype: Its antigen is not identified.

The rearrangement uses TRBV20-1 and TRBJ2-5; the D gene is possibly TRBD1 (5 bases). Specimen: blood. The sequence came from a woman between 55 and 75 years old in good health. This CDR3 is CSAINQGQETQYF. In DNA form, the CDR3 reads TGCAGTGCTATTAACCAGGGCCAAGAGACCCAGTACTTC.